This TCR beta chain is drawn from a study of cytomegalovirus exposure and HLA in healthy donors. The junction had 4 bases not matched to a gene; V was cut back by 1 base and J by 2 bases. Germline CDR1 GTSNPN, CDR2 SVGIG (reference sequence). The CDR3 extends over 15 amino acids. 13 Jbeta primers and 60 Vbeta primers were used for the PCR. TCRdb's table, derived via immunoSEQ multiplex PCR, lists solely in-frame clones and lacks some. Of roughly 180,000 clones listed, about 80% are singletons. The chain combines TRBV30 with TRBJ2-5, with TRBD1 matching 10 bases. The receptor was isolated from a young man in good health and CMV-seronegative. Sequenced input: PBMCs. Here the CDR3 reads CAWSGDRGLQETQYF. The CDR3 bases are TGTGCCTGGAGTGGGGACAGGGGCCTACAAGAGACCCAGTACTTC. Using reference TRBV30 and TRBJ2-5 for the parts outside the CDR3, the full variable domain is SQTIHQWPATLVQPVGSPLSLECTVEGTSNPNLYWYRQAAGRGLQLLFYSVGIGQISSEVPQNLSASRPQDRQFILSSKKLLLSDSGFYLCAWSGDRGLQETQYFGPGTRLLVL.